The next 28 T cell receptor beta chains were all read from a single sample in a study of T cell repertoires in cytomegalovirus infection. TCRdb reanalysed the reads using MiXCR and keeps one entry per CDR3 protein. Seen here are approximately 500,000 distinct CDR3 sequences, 15% to 20% observed once, and the top ten hold more than 20%. Sequenced input: CD8+ T cells from PBMCs. These receptors all come from a human donor in good health (CMV status not recorded). Some clones in this sample may be carry-over from other donors' samples.

In this sample, this clonotype turned up a few times. In nucleotides, the CDR3 is TGTGCCATCAGGAGGGGGAACGGGGAGCTGTTTTTT. Protein sequence: CAIRRGNGELFF. This rearrangement joins TRBV10-3 to TRBJ2-2; maybe TRBD1 (6 bases). Germline assignment: CDR1 ENHRY and CDR2 SYGVKD. CDR3 length equals 12 residues. V dropped 6 bases and J dropped 7 bases, with 9 bases sitting between them.

This clonotype was observed at least ten times. This clone may be a read error of a much larger clone one base away. J is TRBJ2-3 and V is TRBV7-6; no definite D call. The germline V gene has CDR1 SGHVS and CDR2 FNYEAQ. The CDR3 runs to 13 residues. The ends were cut back, 1 base at V and 2 bases at J, with 4 bases in the middle. In DNA form, the CDR3 reads TGTGCCAGCAGCTTAGTAAACACAGATACGCAGTATTTT. It translates to CASSLVNTDTQYF.

This clonotype was recorded at least ten times. The rearrangement joins TRBV12-3 or TRBV12-4 to TRBJ1-1; 7 bases map to TRBD1. The CDR3 consists of 16 residues. J was trimmed by 3 bases and V by 7 bases; bases with no gene match: 14. CDR3 region: CASTLSGRQGHTEAFF. In DNA, the CDR3 is TGTGCCAGCACCCTCTCCGGAAGACAGGGACACACTGAAGCTTTCTTT.

There are many counts of this clonotype. The chain is built from TRBV28 and TRBJ1-6; D remains ambiguous. Trimming took off 2 bases at V and 5 bases at J, with 10 bases between the two ends. Looked up from germline, CDR1 is MDHEN and CDR2 is SYDVKM. The CDR3 consists of 15 residues. CDR3 sequence (DNA): TGTGCCAGCAGTTTACACGGACCTAATAATTCACCCCTCCACTTT. Protein product: CASSLHGPNNSPLHF.

This clonotype appeared a few times. V gene TRBV19 combines with J gene TRBJ2-1; D may be TRBD2 (7 bases). V dropped 1 base and J dropped 1 base, with 17 bases sitting between them. The CDR3 sequence is 18 residues long. Germline loops: CDR1 LNHDA, CDR2 SQIVND (reference sequence). CDR3 DNA sequence: TGTGCCAGTAGTATAGGATCGAGAGGGGGGGCATCCTACAATGAGCAGTTCTTC. Its translation is CASSIGSRGGASYNEQFF.

This clonotype has more than one count but fewer than ten. This chain uses TRBV29-1 with TRBJ2-7, with a weak D call TRBD1 (6 bases). Germline CDR1 is SQVTM and CDR2 is ANQGSEA. V was cut by 2 bases and J by 0 bases, with 11 bases left in between. The CDR3 contains 14 residues. CDR3 region: CSVERPGASYEQYF. The CDR3 DNA reads as TGCAGCGTTGAACGTCCAGGGGCCTCCTACGAGCAGTACTTC.

V usage is TRBV9 and J usage is TRBJ1-1; D may be TRBD1 (5 bases). The CDR3 loop spans 14 amino acids. Deletions cut 3 bases from V and 0 bases from J, with 9 bases between. Germline lookup yields CDR1 SGDLS and CDR2 YYNGEE. The CDR3 DNA sequence: TGTGCCAGCAGCGCTCCAGGGATGAACACTGAAGCTTTCTTT. Amino acid sequence: CASSAPGMNTEAFF.

The rearrangement links TRBV28 to TRBJ2-7; D is unclear. The length of the CDR3 is 11 residues. Germline assignment: CDR1 MDHEN and CDR2 SYDVKM. The V end lost 3 bases, the J end lost 5 bases, and 5 bases lay between the germline ends. CDR3 amino acids: CASSFVDEQYF. In DNA form, the CDR3 reads TGTGCCAGCAGTTTTGTGGACGAGCAGTACTTC.

The sample holds a few counts of this clonotype. CDR3 loop: CASTDRSNYGYTF. The CDR3, as DNA: TGTGCCAGTACGGACAGATCTAACTATGGCTACACCTTC. The gene calls are TRBV2 and TRBJ1-2; possibly TRBD1 for D (6 bases). V lost 9 bases, J lost 0 bases, and 11 bases lay in between. This CDR3 has 13 residues. CDR1 and CDR2 (germline): SNHLY, FYNNEI.

The chain recombines TRBV27 with TRBJ2-7; 10 nucleotides align to TRBD2. Germline V gives CDR1 MNHEY, CDR2 SMNVEV (reference sequence). V trimming: 7 bases; J trimming: 6 bases; junction bases outside the gene matches: 12. This CDR3 region has 15 residues. In nucleotides, the CDR3 is TGTGCCAGCACCTCCCTTGAGAGCGGGAGGGCCGAGCAGTACTTC. It specifies CASTSLESGRAEQYF.

This clonotype was counted at least ten times. This chain links TRBV11-2 with TRBJ1-2; the match to TRBD1 covers 9 bases. Germline V gene data show CDR1 as SGHAT and CDR2 as FQNNGV. The CDR3 has 15 residues. The V gene end was trimmed by 5 bases and the J gene end by 0 bases; junction bases not matched to a gene: 4. The CDR3 DNA follows: TGTGCCAGCAGCCCAGGGACAGGGACTAACTATGGCTACACCTTC. Its translation: CASSPGTGTNYGYTF.

This clonotype showed up many times. V and J are TRBV6-5 and TRBJ1-1, with D perhaps matching TRBD1 (5 bases). V lost 2 bases to trimming and J lost 0 bases, with 13 bases between them. Per germline, CDR1 MNHEY and CDR2 SVGAGI. The CDR3 length is 16 residues. The CDR3 protein is CASSYDGAGMNTEAFF. The CDR3 nucleotides read TGTGCCAGCAGTTACGATGGGGCGGGTATGAACACTGAAGCTTTCTTT.

This clonotype was found many times. The gene calls are TRBV7-9 and TRBJ2-5; 8 bases align to TRBD1. Germline V gene lookup returns CDR1 SEHNR and CDR2 FQNEAQ (reference sequence). Trimming cost V 6 bases and J 3 bases; bases outside gene matches: 18. The CDR3 is 18 amino acids. Here the CDR3 reads CASRPDRARGWGEETQYF. Here the CDR3 DNA reads TGTGCCAGCAGACCGGACAGGGCGAGGGGATGGGGCGAAGAGACCCAGTACTTC.

The genes are TRBV14 and TRBJ2-5; D is unresolved. The CDR3 sequence is 16 residues long. With 5 bases removed from V and 1 base from J, the gap between germline ends came to 17 bases. CDR1 is SGHDN and CDR2 is FVKESK in the germline V gene. The CDR3 DNA sequence: TGTGCCAGCAGCTCCTTCAAATCAGTCACCCAAGAGACCCAGTACTTC. It translates to CASSSFKSVTQETQYF.

This clonotype was seen a single time. V usage is TRBV20-1 and J usage is TRBJ2-7; TRBD2 aligns across 7 bases. CDR1 is DFQATT and CDR2 is SNEGSKA in the germline V gene (reference sequence). V lost 6 bases and J lost 2; bases outside the gene matches: 7. CDR3 size: 13 residues. Here the CDR3 reads CSAGREVAYEQYF. CDR3 DNA sequence: TGCAGTGCGGGTCGGGAGGTGGCCTACGAGCAGTACTTC.

On this clonotype itself: The junction and the germline gene differ at one end; a read error may be behind it. The chain combines TRBV12-3 or TRBV12-4 with TRBJ2-1, with D tentatively TRBD2 (7 bases). The CDR3 is 17 residues long. DNA for the CDR3: TGTGCCAGAACCCCCGAGTGGGGGGGGGCCACCTACAATGAGCCGTTCTTC. Encoded protein: CARTPEWGGATYNEPFF.

This clonotype was found a few times. This chain connects TRBV9 to TRBJ2-5; TRBD2 is a possible D gene (7 bases). The CDR3 length is 16 residues. Germline CDR1 is SGDLS and CDR2 is YYNGEE. The V gene lost 0 bases and the J gene lost 2 bases, with 14 bases spanning the gap. CDR3 residues: CASSVGGGAGQETQYF. The CDR3 bases are TGTGCCAGCAGCGTAGGAGGGGGGGCCGGGCAAGAGACCCAGTACTTC. The full variable domain, with the rest looked up from reference TRBV9 and TRBJ2-5, is DSGVTQTPKHLITATGQRVTLRCSPRSGDLSVYWYQQSLDQGLQFLIQYYNGEERAKGNILERFSAQQFPDLHSELNLSSLELGDSALYFCASSVGGGAGQETQYFGPGTRLLVL.

This clonotype was counted at least ten times. This chain links TRBV7-6 with TRBJ2-5; D not certain. The CDR3 contains 13 residues. Germline V gene data show CDR1 as SGHVS and CDR2 as FNYEAQ. V lost 2 bases and J lost 5, with 9 bases in between. In DNA form, the CDR3 reads TGTGCCAGCAGCTTAAGATTGATGGAGACCCAGTACTTC. Its protein product is CASSLRLMETQYF. The whole variable domain, remainder taken from reference TRBV7-6 and TRBJ2-5, is GAGVSQSPRYKVTKRGQDVALRCDPISGHVSLYWYRQALGQGPEFLTYFNYEAQQDKSGLPNDRFSAERPEGSISTLTIQRTEQRDSAMYRCASSLRLMETQYFGPGTRLLVL.

Concerning this clonotype itself: This may be a read error: a much more frequent sequence differs by one nucleotide. The chain recombines TRBV12-3 or TRBV12-4 with TRBJ2-5, with no clear D. CDR3 size: 14 residues. In DNA form, the CDR3 reads TGTGCCGGCAGACGTACACCAGGACAAGAGACCCAGTACTTC. The encoded protein is CAGRRTPGQETQYF.

This clonotype came up many times. The chain uses TRBV15 and TRBJ2-7; 7 bases match TRBD1. V shed 5 bases, J shed 0 bases, and the junction held 4 bases outside the gene matches. This CDR3 has 14 amino acids. CDR1 and CDR2 (germline): LNHNV, YYDKDF (reference sequence). The CDR3 region has the DNA TGTGCCACCAGCGACCGGACAGGCTCCTACGAGCAGTACTTC. Translating gives CATSDRTGSYEQYF.

This clonotype was recorded only once. The chain carries TRBV30 and TRBJ2-7; 11 bases align to TRBD1. The CDR3 covers 13 residues. V shed 7 bases, J shed 5 bases, and the junction held 7 bases outside the gene matches. From germline, CDR1 is GTSNPN and CDR2 SVGIG (reference sequence). In DNA, the CDR3 is TGTGCCTCTCTGGGACAGGGGGTGGACGAGCAGTACTTC. This codes for CASLGQGVDEQYF.

Note on this clonotype: This sequence may be a read error, since a much larger clone differs from it by one base. The genes are TRBV5-4 and TRBJ2-1; 7 bases fit TRBD1. Germline loops: CDR1 SGHNT, CDR2 YYREEE (reference sequence). The CDR3 extends over 18 amino acids. CDR3 nucleotides: TGTGCCAGCAGATCTGACAGGGCCGACCAGAGGTCCTACAATGAGCAGTTATTC. It codes for CASRSDRADQRSYNEQLF.

This clonotype was counted a few times. The chain uses TRBV28 and TRBJ2-5; 11 nucleotides line up with TRBD2. The CDR3 totals 14 residues. CDR1 is MDHEN, CDR2 SYDVKM, per germline. V trimming: 6 bases; J trimming: 4 bases; junction bases outside the gene matches: 4. The CDR3 reads CASRLAGGGETQYF. The CDR3 DNA reads as TGTGCCAGCAGATTAGCGGGAGGGGGAGAGACCCAGTACTTC.

A few counts support this clonotype. The rearrangement joins TRBV4-1 to TRBJ2-2; 7 nucleotides agree with TRBD2. Looked up from germline, CDR1 is MGHRA and CDR2 is YSYEKL. Losses at the gene ends were 0 bases for V and 3 bases for J; bases not matched to a gene: 7. This CDR3 is 17 amino acids long. The CDR3 sequence is CASSQDSSGLYTGELFF. CDR3 DNA sequence: TGCGCCAGCAGCCAAGATAGTAGCGGGTTGTACACCGGGGAGCTGTTTTTT.

J is TRBJ2-7 and V is TRBV13; 7 bases map to TRBD2. After removal of 4 bases from V and 5 bases from J, the junction contained 17 bases not matched to a gene. CDR1 PRHDT and CDR2 FYEKMQ come from the germline V gene (reference sequence). This CDR3 contains 17 residues. CDR3 nucleotide sequence: TGTGCCAGCAGCTCGGGACGGACTATTGGGGCGGGAGACGAGCAGTACTTC. This codes for CASSSGRTIGAGDEQYF.

This clonotype occurred many times. The V and J genes are TRBV7-9 and TRBJ2-1; 7 nucleotides align to TRBD2. Germline V gene sequence: CDR1 SEHNR, CDR2 FQNEAQ (reference sequence). The CDR3 loop spans 17 amino acids. Trimming took 5 bases from V and 7 from J; bases not matched to a gene: 17. The CDR3 DNA reads TGTGCCAGCAGCCCGTCACCGGGAGCGGGAAAGGGGAATGAGCAGTTCTTC. Translated, it gives CASSPSPGAGKGNEQFF.

The CDR3 protein is CASSLTGGFSYEQYF. For the CDR3, the DNA is TGTGCCAGCAGTCTCACAGGGGGGTTCTCCTACGAGCAGTACTTC. The J gene is TRBJ2-7, the V gene TRBV27; 8 positions agree with TRBD1. The CDR3 consists of 15 residues. V dropped 5 bases and J dropped 0; count of bases not matched to a gene: 6. CDR1 is MNHEY and CDR2 is SMNVEV in the germline V gene (reference sequence).

Here the CDR3 DNA reads TGCGCCAGCACCCCGACCCAGGGGGCAGCAGGCAATCAGCCCCAGCATTTT. Translated: CASTPTQGAAGNQPQHF. The chain combines TRBV4-1 with TRBJ1-5; 8 nucleotides match TRBD1. The CDR3 totals 17 residues. V was clipped by 7 bases and J by 2 bases; unmatched bases: 13. CDR1 is MGHRA, CDR2 YSYEKL, per germline.